Given below is one T cell receptor (beta chain) in context. The target antigen is unknown. The protocol was immunoSEQ multiplex PCR, while the TCRdb copy is restricted to in-frame clones and leaves out a portion. The table includes 30,000 to 35,000 clones, over 80% detected once. This sample was taken from a study of OX40 agonist ivuxolimab in advanced cancers. CDR3 size: 15 residues. J was trimmed by 0 bases and V by 2 bases; bases with no gene match: 1. Germline CDR1 and CDR2: MDHEN and SYDVKM. Study-level points and caveats: The average count of expanded clones was higher among CD8+ T cells than among CD4+.

The gene calls are TRBV28 and TRBJ1-5; 7 nucleotides match TRBD1. The source of this sequence is an adult with an advanced solid tumor such as melanoma, head and neck, liver or kidney cancer. Source: CD4+ or CD8+ T cells sorted from blood, taken in a trial of the OX40 agonist ivuxolimab. CDR3 in DNA: TGTGCCAGCAGTTTAGGACAGGTTAGCAATCAGCCCCAGCATTTT. Amino acid sequence: CASSLGQVSNQPQHF.